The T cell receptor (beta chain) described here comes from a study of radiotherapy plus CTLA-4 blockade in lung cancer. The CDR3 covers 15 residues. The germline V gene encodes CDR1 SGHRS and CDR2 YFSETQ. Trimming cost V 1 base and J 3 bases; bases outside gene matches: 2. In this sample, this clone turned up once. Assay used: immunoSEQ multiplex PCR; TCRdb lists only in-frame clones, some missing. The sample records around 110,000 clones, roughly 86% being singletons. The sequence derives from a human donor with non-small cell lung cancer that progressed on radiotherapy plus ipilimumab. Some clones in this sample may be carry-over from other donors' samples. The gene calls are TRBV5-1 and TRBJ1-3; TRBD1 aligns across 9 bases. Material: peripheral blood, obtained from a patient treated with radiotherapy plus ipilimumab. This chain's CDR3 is CASSLTGGHGNTIYF. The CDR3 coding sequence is TGCGCCAGCAGCTTGACAGGGGGCCATGGAAACACCATATATTTT.